This T cell receptor (beta chain) was obtained from a study of T cell repertoires in cytomegalovirus infection. At the level of the study: It was the public TCR beta signatures that indicated both CMV infection and matching HLA type.

From the reads, TCRdb called clonotypes with MiXCR, one entry per CDR3 protein. This sample has 90,000 to 120,000 distinct CDR3 sequences, with about 40% found just once. This clonotype was seen a handful of times. The antigen is unknown. Per germline, CDR1 LNHDA and CDR2 SQIVND (reference sequence). This CDR3 is built from 14 residues. The V end lost 0 bases, the J end lost 5 bases, and 8 bases lay between the germline ends. The sequence came from a human donor in good health (CMV status not recorded). Some clones in this sample may be carry-over from other donors' samples. Sequences were derived from CD8+ T cells from cultured PBMCs, sampled from culture after CMV antigen stimulation. The rearrangement uses TRBV19 and TRBJ1-5; D is perhaps TRBD1 (5 bases). CDR3 coding DNA: TGTGCCAGTAGTATAGACGACAGCGATCAGCCCCAGCATTTT. Its protein is CASSIDDSDQPQHF.